This T cell receptor beta chain derives from a study of cytomegalovirus exposure and HLA in healthy donors. Across the whole study: One earlier analysis, a look at about 179 million T cells, found about 110 million unique TCR beta sequences.

The CDR3 is 16 residues long. The V gene end was trimmed by 7 bases and the J gene end by 1 base; junction bases not matched to a gene: 8. CDR1 is SNHLY and CDR2 is FYNNEI in the germline V gene. General study points: Later work associated roughly 17,000 TCR beta sequences with HLA alleles at 0.05 false discovery rate. Looking again later, the authors saw that most CMV-associated TCR beta chains seemed HLA-restricted.

A note on this clone: The antigen is not known.

The PCR made use of 60 Vbeta and 13 Jbeta primers. The assay was immunoSEQ multiplex PCR, and TCRdb's table has in-frame clones only and misses some. This sample has 120,000 or so clones; about 80% occur once, and the top ten carry more than 3.5%. The sequenced sample was PBMCs. The chain links TRBV2 to TRBJ2-7; the match to TRBD2 covers 12 bases. This sequence was found in a woman in her 40s in good health and CMV-seropositive. In DNA, the CDR3 is TGTGCCAGCATCCTAGGACTAGCGGGAAGATCCTACGAGCAGTACTTC. It translates to CASILGLAGRSYEQYF.